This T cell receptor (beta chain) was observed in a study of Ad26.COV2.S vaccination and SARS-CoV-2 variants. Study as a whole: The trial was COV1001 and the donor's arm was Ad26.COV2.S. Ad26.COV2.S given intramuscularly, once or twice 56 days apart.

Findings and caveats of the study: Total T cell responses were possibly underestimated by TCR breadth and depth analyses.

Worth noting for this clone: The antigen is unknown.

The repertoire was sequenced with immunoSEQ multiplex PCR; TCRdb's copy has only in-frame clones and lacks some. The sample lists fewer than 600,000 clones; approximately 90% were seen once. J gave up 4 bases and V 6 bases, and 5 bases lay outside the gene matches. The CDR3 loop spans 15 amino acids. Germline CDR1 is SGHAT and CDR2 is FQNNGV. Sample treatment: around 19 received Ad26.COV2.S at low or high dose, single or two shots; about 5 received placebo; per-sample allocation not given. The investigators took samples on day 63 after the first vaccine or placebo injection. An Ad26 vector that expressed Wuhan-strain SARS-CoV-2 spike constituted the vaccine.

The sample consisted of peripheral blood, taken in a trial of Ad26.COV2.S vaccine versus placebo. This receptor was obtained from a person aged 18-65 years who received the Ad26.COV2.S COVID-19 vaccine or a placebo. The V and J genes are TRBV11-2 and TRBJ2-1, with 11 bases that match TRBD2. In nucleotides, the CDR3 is TGTGCCAGCAGGCGACTAGCGGGGAATTACAATGAGCAGTTCTTC. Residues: CASRRLAGNYNEQFF.